This T cell receptor (beta chain) was retrieved from a study of HIV-infected patients and healthy controls. Findings and limits, study-wide: MAIT alpha-chain CDR3s were frequent in healthy controls, depleted in HIV+. Compared with healthy controls, HIV-infected patients showed less CDR3 sharing between individuals. Slight age and sex differences between study cohorts did not explain the diversity differences.

The V and J ends lost 5 bases and 3 bases respectively, with 11 bases between them. From germline, CDR1 is MGHRA and CDR2 YSYEKL. CDR3 length: 13 residues. All unsorted peripheral T cells were captured because whole blood was used without fractionation. People with immunomodulatory therapy, recent vaccination or treatment interruptions were not enrolled. Alpha and beta constant-region primers primed reverse transcription of around 500 ng RNA. Using multiplexing indices, alpha and beta chain libraries were generated apart by chain-specific third strand synthesis. Each CDR3 protein is one row after TCRdb ran MiXCR on the 5' RACE reads. The top ten clones hold about 30% of a sample with around 4,800 distinct CDR3 sequences, 7.8% of them seen once. By proportion, this clonotype is medium-sized. Antigen: not known.

This TCR came from an adult with HIV infection. The sample here was blood, taken before antiretroviral therapy. The V call is TRBV4-1, the J call TRBJ2-7, with D hard to call. The CDR3 nucleotides are TGCGCCAGCAGCTCTGGGGTGGGCTACGAGCAGTACTTC. Residues: CASSSGVGYEQYF.